A single sample is the source of the 3 T cell receptor beta chains below, sequenced in a study of regulatory and conventional T cells in RAG deficiency. Data came from immunoSEQ multiplex PCR; TCRdb stores just in-frame clones and leaves some out. The profile shows 32,000 or so clones, about 88% of them singletons. These data also featured in a second study, about regulatory T cells. That report adds: Amplification used 52 TRBV primers and 13 TRBJ primers.

Sequences were obtained from CD8+ T cells sorted from blood. The receptors derive from a human donor in good health.

This rearrangement joins TRBV11-3 to TRBJ2-2; D tentatively reads TRBD1 or TRBD2 (5 bases each). The V end lost 5 bases, the J end lost 4 bases, and 17 bases lay between the germline ends. Germline values: CDR1 SGHNT, CDR2 YENEEA. The CDR3 covers 16 residues. CDR3 DNA sequence: TGTGCCAGCAGCATGTACCGGGACCAAACCACCGGGGAGCTGTTTTTT. It translates to CASSMYRDQTTGELFF.

The rearrangement joins TRBV10-1 to TRBJ1-3, with 7 bases matching TRBD1. V dropped 4 bases and J dropped 2; count of bases not matched to a gene: 5. The CDR3 spans 15 residues. CDR1 WNHNN and CDR2 SYGVQD come from the germline V gene (reference sequence). This CDR3 reads CASSGPGTAGNTIYF. Written as DNA, the CDR3 is TGCGCCAGCAGTGGGCCGGGGACAGCTGGAAACACCATATATTTT.

V is TRBV11-2 and J is TRBJ1-2, with D possibly matching TRBD1 (5 bases). With 1 base removed from V and 7 bases from J, the gap between germline ends came to 13 bases. The CDR3 loop spans 14 amino acids. CDR1 SGHAT and CDR2 FQNNGV come from the germline V gene. CDR3 sequence: CASSLVSGQSGYTF. CDR3 sequence (DNA): TGTGCCAGCAGCTTAGTTTCGGGGCAGTCTGGCTACACCTTC. The entire variable domain, with the rest obtained from reference TRBV11-2 and TRBJ1-2, is as follows: EAGVAQSPRYKIIEKRQSVAFWCNPISGHATLYWYQQILGQGPKLLIQFQNNGVVDDSQLPKDRFSAERLKGVDSTLKIQPAKLEDSAVYLCASSLVSGQSGYTFGSGTRLTVV.